Sequencing of this T cell receptor beta chain was carried out in a study of shared clonotypes between healthy human individuals. Study-wide background: CD4 naive cells filled three plates per donor, CD4 memory three, CD8 naive two and CD8 memory one. Overall study findings and caveats: Generation probabilities were higher for clonotypes shared across all four sorted-subset donors than for unshared ones.

Naive-designated CD8 cells lacked CD45RO, were positively enriched for CCR7, and omitted terminally differentiated effector memory CD45RA+ cells. How the authors handled the data: ImmunoSEQ gave junction-only sequences without quality scores, so filtering differed. Produced via immunoSEQ multiplex PCR; TCRdb's table is partial and in-frame only. D and trimming were read from the DNA, whereas the V and J calls and clone size are those reported in that table. This table holds just over 2,000,000 clones, approximately 94% found once. In germline, CDR1 is KGHSH, CDR2 LQKENI. The CDR3 contains 14 residues. The ends were cut back, 2 bases at V and 0 bases at J, with 7 bases in the middle. As to this clone: The antigen is unknown.

Material: naive CD8+ T cells sorted from blood. The TCR was taken from a man between 18 and 29 years old in good health. J is TRBJ1-2 and V is TRBV18; no clear D. CDR3 sequence (DNA): TGTGCCAGCTCACCATCCGGGGCTAACTATGGCTACACCTTC. It translates to CASSPSGANYGYTF.